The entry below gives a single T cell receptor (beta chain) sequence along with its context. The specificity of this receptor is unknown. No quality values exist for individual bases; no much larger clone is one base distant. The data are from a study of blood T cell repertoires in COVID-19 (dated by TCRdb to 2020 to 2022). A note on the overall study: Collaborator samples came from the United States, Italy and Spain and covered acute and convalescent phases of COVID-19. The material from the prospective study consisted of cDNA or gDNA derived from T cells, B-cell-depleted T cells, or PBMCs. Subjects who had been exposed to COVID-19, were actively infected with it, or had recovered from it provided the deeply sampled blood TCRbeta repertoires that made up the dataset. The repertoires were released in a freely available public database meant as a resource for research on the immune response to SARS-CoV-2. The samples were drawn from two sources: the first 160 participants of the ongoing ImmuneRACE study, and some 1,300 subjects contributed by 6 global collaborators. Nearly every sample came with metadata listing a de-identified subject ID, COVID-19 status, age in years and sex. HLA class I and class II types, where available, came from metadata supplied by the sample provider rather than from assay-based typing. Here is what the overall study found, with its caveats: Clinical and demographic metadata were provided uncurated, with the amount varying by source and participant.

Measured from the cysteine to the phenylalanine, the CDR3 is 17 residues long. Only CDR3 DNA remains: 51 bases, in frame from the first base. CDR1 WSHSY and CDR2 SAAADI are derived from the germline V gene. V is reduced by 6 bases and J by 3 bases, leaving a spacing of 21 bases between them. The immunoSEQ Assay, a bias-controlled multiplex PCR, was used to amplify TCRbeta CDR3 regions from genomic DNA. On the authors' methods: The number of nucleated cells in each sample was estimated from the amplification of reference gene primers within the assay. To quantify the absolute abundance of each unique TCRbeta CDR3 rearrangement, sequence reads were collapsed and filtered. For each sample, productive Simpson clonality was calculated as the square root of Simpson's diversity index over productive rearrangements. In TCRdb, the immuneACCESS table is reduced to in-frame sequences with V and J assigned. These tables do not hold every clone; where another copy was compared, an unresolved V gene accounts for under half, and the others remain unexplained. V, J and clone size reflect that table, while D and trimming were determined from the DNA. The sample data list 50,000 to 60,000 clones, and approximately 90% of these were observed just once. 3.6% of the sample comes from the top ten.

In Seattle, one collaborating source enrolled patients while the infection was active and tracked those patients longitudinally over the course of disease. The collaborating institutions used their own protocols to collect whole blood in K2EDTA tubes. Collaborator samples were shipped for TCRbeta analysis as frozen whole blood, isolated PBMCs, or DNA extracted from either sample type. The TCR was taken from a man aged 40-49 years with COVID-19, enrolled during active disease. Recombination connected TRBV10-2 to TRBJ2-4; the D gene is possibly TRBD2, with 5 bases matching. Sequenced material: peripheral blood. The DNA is TGCGCCAGCAGCCCGCGGGTCTCCCAAACGGGCAAAAACATTCAGTACTTC. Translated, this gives CASSPRVSQTGKNIQYF.